The clone carrying this T cell receptor beta chain was counted a few times. As yet, its antigen is unknown. The CDR3 spans 15 residues. The germline V gene encodes CDR1 MDHEN and CDR2 SYDVKM. V dropped 6 bases and J dropped 8; count of bases not matched to a gene: 7. These data belong to a study of T-cell reconstitution after alpha-beta-depleted transplantation in children. Preparation of the TCRbeta library used unique molecular identifiers. TCRdb analysed the PCR reads with MiXCR anew, one entry per CDR3 protein. The sample lists some 600,000 distinct CDR3 sequences, around 13% occurring once. Study observations and caveats: By about two months after transplant, alpha-beta T cells reportedly arose from several hundred graft clones that had expanded.

This TCR derives from a male patient aged 10 to 17 who had a stem cell transplant for acute myeloid leukemia, so the T cells may come from the graft donor. The chain has TRBV28 and TRBJ1-6, with 10 bases identical to TRBD1. The sample here was PBMCs, mostly from graft donor cells, taken 360 days after TCRalphabeta/CD19-depleted stem cell transplant. In DNA, the CDR3 is TGTGCCAGCAGCTCCCCGGGACAGGGGTATTCACCCCTCCACTTT. Protein: CASSSPGQGYSPLHF. Together with reference TRBV28 and TRBJ1-6, the CDR3 gives the full variable domain: DVKVTQSSRYLVKRTGEKVFLECVQDMDHENMFWYRQDPGLGLRLIYFSYDVKMKEKGDIPEGYSVSREKKERFSLILESASTNQTSMYLCASSSPGQGYSPLHFGNGTRLTVT.